This T cell receptor (beta chain) was recovered during a study of shared clonotypes between healthy human individuals. Study-wide context: The study used three CD4 naive, three CD4 memory, two CD8 naive and one CD8 memory plate per donor.

With 5 bases removed from V and 6 bases from J, the gap between germline ends came to 7 bases. Germline CDR1 is SEHNR and CDR2 is FQNEAQ (reference sequence). CDR3 length: 11 amino acids. Note on this clone: The antigen is undetermined.

Naive CD8 cells were CD45RO-negative, positively selected for CCR7, excluding terminally differentiated effector memory CD45RA+ cells. Study-level results: Non-shared clonotypes displayed generation probabilities falling below those of clonotypes present in all four donors. Sampling was confined to blood; repertoires within tissues likely differ.

Using immunoSEQ multiplex PCR, the repertoire was profiled, and TCRdb retains in-frame clones only, with some absent. This table holds some 2 million clones, about 94% found once. This clonotype was obtained from a man between 18 and 29 years old in good health. The rearrangement joins TRBV7-9 to TRBJ1-1, with D unresolved. Sequencing was carried out using naive CD8+ T cells sorted from blood. The CDR3 here is CASSQIPEAFF. Written as DNA, the CDR3 is TGTGCCAGCAGCCAAATTCCTGAAGCTTTCTTT.